Below, 31 T cell receptor beta chains from the same sample are listed, as sequenced in a study of cytomegalovirus exposure and HLA in healthy donors. 60 Vbeta and 13 Jbeta primers were used in PCR. Method: immunoSEQ multiplex PCR; TCRdb's copy keeps in-frame clones and lacks some. The profile shows 130,000 to 150,000 clones, approximately 83% of them singletons. The specimen sequenced was PBMCs. All receptors derive from a woman between 40 and 55 years old in good health and CMV-seronegative.

The gene calls are TRBV10-3 and TRBJ1-5; unclear D gene. Germline CDR1 is ENHRY and CDR2 is SYGVKD. V shed 3 bases and J shed 2 bases, with 8 bases lying between them. CDR3 length equals 14 residues. The chain's CDR3 is CAISDDKGNQPQHF. The DNA of the CDR3 is TGTGCCATCAGTGACGACAAGGGCAATCAGCCCCAGCATTTT.

The V gene is TRBV6-1, the J gene TRBJ2-5; 7 positions agree with TRBD1. There are 12 residues in the CDR3. V lost 8 bases to trimming and J lost 5 bases; unmatched junction nucleotides: 5. Per the germline V gene, CDR1 is MNHNS and CDR2 is SASEGT. The CDR3 region is CASLRGRETQYF. The CDR3 DNA reads as TGTGCCAGCTTAAGGGGGCGGGAGACCCAGTACTTC.

In its sample, this clone was seen a few times. V and J are TRBV9 and TRBJ1-1, with 7 bases aligning to TRBD1. V was clipped by 3 bases and J by 0 bases; unmatched bases: 2. The CDR3 is 14 amino acids. Germline assignment: CDR1 SGDLS and CDR2 YYNGEE. The CDR3 nucleotides read TGTGCCAGCAGCGCCAGGGGGATGAACACTGAAGCTTTCTTT. It codes for CASSARGMNTEAFF.

J is TRBJ2-7 and V is TRBV5-1, with D perhaps matching TRBD2 (6 bases). The CDR3 is made up of 13 amino acids. Trimming removed 7 bases from V and 3 bases from J, with 14 bases in between. CDR1 and CDR2 (germline): SGHRS, YFSETQ. The CDR3 here is CASRSMGGYEQYF. The CDR3, as DNA: TGCGCCAGCCGTTCTATGGGAGGCTACGAGCAGTACTTC.

This clone has more than one count but fewer than ten. At one boundary the junction diverges from the germline segment, which might be a read error. The genes are TRBV7-9 and TRBJ1-6; tentatively, D is TRBD1 (5 bases). Germline assignment: CDR1 SEHNR and CDR2 FQNEAQ (reference sequence). This CDR3 is 15 amino acids long. The CDR3 DNA reads as TGTTCCAGCAGCCACGAGGGACTGTGGTATTCACCCCTCCACTTT. This codes for CSSSHEGLWYSPLHF.

As regards this clone: The germline gene is not matched at one end of the junction; a read error may be the cause. Other DNA sequences of this sample code for an identical CDR3. The CDR3 bases are TGTGCCACCAGCAGATGGGGACAGGGTCGCGATGAGAAACTGTTTTTT. Translated: CATSRWGQGRDEKLFF. The gene calls are TRBV15 and TRBJ1-4, with 9 positions matching TRBD1. This CDR3 spans 16 amino acids. The germline V gene encodes CDR1 LNHNV and CDR2 YYDKDF (reference sequence).

The rearrangement joins TRBV10-3 to TRBJ1-2; 11 nucleotides align to TRBD1. The CDR3 has 15 amino acids. Unmatched junction bases numbered 9, after V lost 6 bases and J lost 6 bases. Germline V gene data show CDR1 as ENHRY and CDR2 as SYGVKD. The CDR3 spells CAIRAGTGGLDGYTF. CDR3 DNA: TGTGCCATCAGAGCCGGGACAGGGGGACTTGATGGCTACACCTTC.

V usage is TRBV27 and J usage is TRBJ2-7; a possible D gene is TRBD1 (6 bases). This CDR3 has 13 amino acids. CDR1 and CDR2 (germline): MNHEY, SMNVEV (reference sequence). Trimming took off 2 bases at V and 2 bases at J, with 7 bases between the two ends. In DNA form, the CDR3 reads TGTGCCAGCAGTTTACGGACAGCCTACGAGCAGTACTTC. As protein: CASSLRTAYEQYF.

CDR3 in amino acids: CASSFTGSMNTEAFF. CDR3 DNA sequence: TGCGCCAGCAGCTTTACAGGATCCATGAACACTGAAGCTTTCTTT. The V call is TRBV5-1, the J call TRBJ1-1, with D possibly matching TRBD1 (5 bases). V was shortened by 2 bases and J by 0 bases, with 11 bases between the two germline ends. The CDR3 extends over 15 amino acids. CDR1 is SGHRS and CDR2 is YFSETQ in the germline V gene.

This chain links TRBV7-9 with TRBJ1-5; unclear D gene. The CDR3 extends over 12 amino acids. Germline loops: CDR1 SEHNR, CDR2 FQNEAQ (reference sequence). V lost 1 base and J lost 7, with 5 bases in between. CDR3 residues: CASSLVIQPQHF. The CDR3 DNA follows: TGTGCCAGCAGCTTAGTTATACAGCCCCAGCATTTT.

This chain uses TRBV13 with TRBJ2-1, with 11 bases identical to TRBD2. V gave up 5 bases and J gave up 0 bases; unmatched junction bases: 9. Germline CDR1 and CDR2: PRHDT and FYEKMQ (reference sequence). The CDR3 spans 18 residues. The CDR3 protein is CASSATGLAVDSYNEQFF. CDR3 coding DNA: TGTGCCAGCAGCGCCACGGGACTAGCGGTAGACTCCTACAATGAGCAGTTCTTC. Combining the CDR3 with reference TRBV13 and TRBJ2-1 gives the whole variable domain AAGVIQSPRHLIKEKRETATLKCYPIPRHDTVYWYQQGPGQDPQFLISFYEKMQSDKGSIPDRFSAQQFSDYHSELNMSSLELGDSALYFCASSATGLAVDSYNEQFFGPGTRLTVL.

V is TRBV28 and J is TRBJ2-2; 8 nucleotides agree with TRBD1. The germline CDR1 and CDR2 sequences are MDHEN and SYDVKM. This CDR3 has 16 residues. V shed 6 bases, J shed 1 base, and the junction held 7 bases outside the gene matches. In DNA, the CDR3 is TGTGCCAGCAGCGACAGGGGTCCTTGGAACACCGGGGAGCTGTTTTTT. Protein: CASSDRGPWNTGELFF.

The chain is built from TRBV7-6 and TRBJ1-1; D is unclear. CDR1 SGHVS and CDR2 FNYEAQ come from the germline V gene. This CDR3 has 15 amino acids. The V end lost 5 bases, the J end lost 6 bases, and 19 bases lay between the germline ends. In DNA, the CDR3 is TGTGCCAGCAGCCCACTTGAGACACCCTTACCTGAAGCTTTCTTT. As protein: CASSPLETPLPEAFF.

The chain joins TRBV7-9 to TRBJ1-2, with D possibly being TRBD1 (5 bases). Germline V gives CDR1 SEHNR, CDR2 FQNEAQ (reference sequence). This CDR3 region has 14 residues. Deletions cut 3 bases from V and 2 bases from J, with 10 bases between. CDR3 region: CASSLLTDNYGYTF. CDR3 in DNA: TGTGCCAGCAGCTTGTTGACAGACAACTATGGCTACACCTTC.

This chain connects TRBV10-3 to TRBJ1-2; 9 bases line up with TRBD1. The V gene's germline CDR1 is ENHRY and CDR2 SYGVKD. The CDR3 consists of 16 residues. Trimming cost V 3 bases and J 4 bases; bases outside gene matches: 9. CDR3 in DNA: TGTGCCATCAGTGAAACAATACAGGGGGCTGGCTATGGCTACACCTTC. It encodes CAISETIQGAGYGYTF.

V is TRBV27 and J is TRBJ1-5, with TRBD1 matching over 8 bases. Germline V lookup: CDR1 MNHEY, CDR2 SMNVEV (reference sequence). Unmatched junction bases numbered 12, after V lost 6 bases and J lost 14 bases. This CDR3 region has 13 residues. CDR3 bases: TGTGCCAGCAGCCGAAAATCCTCGGACAGGGAGCATTTT. This gives the protein CASSRKSSDREHF.

V usage is TRBV18 and J usage is TRBJ2-2; weak D call: TRBD2 (5 bases). The germline V gene has CDR1 KGHSH and CDR2 LQKENI. CDR3 length equals 16 residues. The V end was cut by 4 bases, the J end by 6 bases, with 18 bases between. The CDR3 sequence is CASSLLVGGGAGELFF. Written as DNA, the CDR3 is TGTGCCAGCTCACTACTGGTCGGCGGAGGAGCCGGGGAGCTGTTTTTT.

DNA for the CDR3: TGCGCCAGCAGCTTGGGGTTAGCGGACACAGATACGCAGTATTTT. This translates into CASSLGLADTDTQYF. V gene TRBV5-1 combines with J gene TRBJ2-3; D might be TRBD2 (6 bases). The CDR3 has 15 residues. Germline CDR1 and CDR2: SGHRS and YFSETQ. With 0 bases removed from V and 2 bases from J, the gap between germline ends came to 10 bases.

The chain employs TRBV7-2 and TRBJ1-2; 10 nucleotides agree with TRBD1. Germline-derived CDR1 and CDR2 are SGHTA and FQGNSA. The V gene end was trimmed by 4 bases and the J gene end by 4 bases; junction bases not matched to a gene: 6. This CDR3 contains 15 residues. The CDR3 loop is CASSSGQGFIYGYTF. Here the CDR3 DNA reads TGTGCCAGCAGCTCGGGACAGGGGTTCATCTATGGCTACACCTTC. Full variable domain (missing parts from reference TRBV7-2 and TRBJ1-2): GAGVSQSPSNKVTEKGKDVELRCDPISGHTALYWYRQSLGQGLEFLIYFQGNSAPDKSGLPSDRFSAERTGGSVSTLTIQRTQQEDSAVYLCASSSGQGFIYGYTFGSGTRLTVV.

The V gene is TRBV5-5, the J gene TRBJ1-4; no clear D. Trimming left V 2 bases short and J 6 bases short, with 8 bases between. Germline CDR1 is SGHKS and CDR2 is YYEKEE (reference sequence). CDR3 length: 13 amino acids. CDR3 amino acids: CASSFGPDEKLFF. The CDR3 nucleotides are TGTGCCAGCAGCTTCGGTCCGGATGAAAAACTGTTTTTT. Full variable domain (outside the CDR3, taken from reference TRBV5-5 and TRBJ1-4): DAGVTQSPTHLIKTRGQQVTLRCSPISGHKSVSWYQQVLGQGPQFIFQYYEKEERGRGNFPDRFSARQFPNYSSELNVNALLLGDSALYLCASSFGPDEKLFFGSGTQLSVL.

V and J are TRBV28 and TRBJ1-1, with 8 bases lining up with TRBD1. The length of the CDR3 is 12 residues. Trimming took 5 bases from V and 13 from J; bases not matched to a gene: 9. The germline CDR1 and CDR2 sequences are MDHEN and SYDVKM. The CDR3 DNA is TGTGCCAGCAGTCCCCAGGGGGCTCAAGGTTTCTTT. Translation gives CASSPQGAQGFF.

This clone has just a few counts. This chain links TRBV6-5 with TRBJ1-6, with a possible D match to TRBD1 (6 bases). Germline V gives CDR1 MNHEY, CDR2 SVGAGI. Trimming cost V 4 bases and J 5 bases, with 15 bases left between them. The CDR3 sequence is 16 residues long. The CDR3 nucleotides are TGTGCCAGCAGTTCCCGGGGGGACACGGATAATTCACCCCTCCACTTT. It yields the protein CASSSRGDTDNSPLHF.

This chain links TRBV5-1 with TRBJ2-7; weak D call: TRBD1 (6 bases). The CDR3 is made up of 13 amino acids. V lost 4 bases and J 3 bases, leaving 11 bases between the germline ends. Germline V CDR1 and CDR2: SGHRS, YFSETQ. As DNA, the CDR3 is TGCGCCAGCAGCAGGGACACACACTACGAGCAGTACTTC. This sequence encodes CASSRDTHYEQYF.

This clone was seen only a few times. This sequence joins TRBV7-9 and TRBJ1-1; 8 positions match TRBD1. This CDR3 has 15 residues. Germline assignment: CDR1 SEHNR and CDR2 FQNEAQ (reference sequence). After removal of 4 bases from V and 2 bases from J, the junction contained 6 bases not matched to a gene. CDR3 nucleotides: TGTGCCAGCAGCTCCAGGACAGGGATAAACACTGAAGCTTTCTTT. Residues: CASSSRTGINTEAFF.

This chain uses TRBV9 with TRBJ1-1, with 7 bases lining up with TRBD1. The CDR3 length is 15 residues. V lost 0 bases to trimming and J lost 7 bases; unmatched junction nucleotides: 9. Germline loops: CDR1 SGDLS, CDR2 YYNGEE. CDR3 sequence (DNA): TGTGCCAGCAGCGTAGATACAGGGGCTTTCAGTGAAGCTTTCTTT. Translation: CASSVDTGAFSEAFF.

A single count supports this clone. The V call is TRBV5-4, the J call TRBJ2-5, with 8 nucleotides matching TRBD1. The V and J ends lost 2 bases and 2 bases, in that order; junction bases with no gene match: 5. Germline CDR1 reads SGHNT; CDR2 reads YYREEE (reference sequence). The CDR3 runs 15 residues. For the CDR3, the DNA is TGTGCCAGCAGCTTAGACAGGGGTCTTCAAGAGACCCAGTACTTC. Protein: CASSLDRGLQETQYF.

This clone showed up just once. The V call is TRBV29-1, the J call TRBJ1-3; 9 bases match TRBD1. Germline V gives CDR1 SQVTM, CDR2 ANQGSEA. This CDR3 region has 14 residues. V shed 7 bases and J 3 bases; nucleotides not matched to a gene: 7. CDR3 in DNA: TGCAGCGCCCAAAGGACAGGGGTTGGAAACACCATATATTTT. Protein sequence: CSAQRTGVGNTIYF.

This chain links TRBV7-8 with TRBJ2-2; maybe TRBD2 (5 bases). Trimming removed 5 bases from V and 7 bases from J, with 17 bases in between. This CDR3 has 15 amino acids. CDR1 is SGHVS and CDR2 is FQNEAQ in the germline V gene. The CDR3 spells CASSLGSGSLGELFF. Written as DNA, the CDR3 is TGTGCCAGCAGCCTGGGGTCTGGGAGTCTCGGGGAGCTGTTTTTT. Supplemented by reference TRBV7-8 and TRBJ2-2, the full variable domain reads GAGVSQSPRYKVAKRGQDVALRCDPISGHVSLFWYQQALGQGPEFLTYFQNEAQLDKSGLPSDRFFAERPEGSVSTLKIQRTQQEDSAVYLCASSLGSGSLGELFFGEGSRLTVL.

The V gene is TRBV7-9, the J gene TRBJ2-7, with 9 nucleotides matching TRBD1. CDR3 length equals 15 residues. V gave up 0 bases and J gave up 1 base; unmatched junction bases: 1. Germline CDR1 is SEHNR and CDR2 is FQNEAQ (reference sequence). CDR3 residues: CASSLAGTGSYEQYF. In DNA form, the CDR3 reads TGTGCCAGCAGCTTAGCCGGGACAGGGTCCTACGAGCAGTACTTC.

This chain links TRBV28 with TRBJ1-5; 9 bases line up with TRBD1. CDR3 length: 13 residues. The V segment lost 7 bases and the J segment 15 bases; nucleotides outside the gene matches: 13. Germline CDR1 and CDR2: MDHEN and SYDVKM. As DNA, the CDR3 is TGTGCCAGCACCCTGACCGGGACAGGGATGCTGCATTTT. Its translation: CASTLTGTGMLHF.

The chain couples TRBV7-2 to TRBJ2-3, with TRBD2 matching over 9 bases. The length of the CDR3 is 15 residues. V gave up 5 bases and J gave up 6 bases; unmatched junction bases: 9. Germline assignment: CDR1 SGHTA and CDR2 FQGNSA. The CDR3 DNA reads as TGTGCCAGCAGCCAGACTAGCGGAGGTGGTGATACGCAGTATTTT. It specifies CASSQTSGGGDTQYF.